This TCR beta chain was identified in a study of blood T cell repertoires in COVID-19. The wider study: Samples of COVID-19 (acute and convalescent) were obtained from the United States, Italy and Spain. PBMCs, B-cell-depleted T cells, or T cells were the source of the cDNA or gDNA that made up the material.

CDR1 and CDR2 (germline): MNHEY, SVGAGI. This CDR3 is built from 14 residues. With V trimmed by 8 bases and J by 7 bases, 10 bases remained unmatched. Authors' data handling: How many nucleated cells were present was estimated from reference gene primer amplification. Clones were read by immunoSEQ multiplex PCR, and TCRdb kept only the in-frame ones, dropping some. V and J calls and clone size are copied from that table; D and trimming were computed from the DNA. The sample shows 150,000 to 200,000 clones, 60% to 80% of them seen only once. Source material: peripheral blood. The chain combines TRBV6-5 with TRBJ2-1, with 8 bases fitting TRBD2. The sequence was obtained from a man aged 65-85 years with acute or convalescent COVID-19. The CDR3 DNA sequence: TGTGCCAGCCCAACGGGGGGGGGAAGGAATGAGCAGTTCTTC. It yields the protein CASPTGGGRNEQFF.